This record looks at one T cell receptor (beta chain) sequence and its context. Antigen specificity is unknown. This record belongs to a study of T cell responses to AZD1222 COVID-19 vaccine. Findings and limits, study-wide: The study sampled repertoires only after the peak T cell response. Clonal diversity was possibly underestimated, and white British individuals and females predominated among donors. Baseline seropositives among AZD1222 recipients totaled only 5 to 7.

Sequenced by immunoSEQ multiplex PCR; TCRdb stores in-frame clones only, minus some. The sample comprises 140,000 to 150,000 clones, roughly 90% of which are singletons, and around 1.7% rests with the top ten. Looked up from germline, CDR1 is GTSNPN and CDR2 is SVGIG (reference sequence). This CDR3 region has 14 residues. Trimming took 0 bases from V and 5 from J, leaving 13 bases between them. The sequence came from an adult in good health. The input for sequencing was peripheral blood, taken on day 0 of AZD1222 vaccination. The chain recombines TRBV30 with TRBJ2-5; no clear D gene. As DNA, the CDR3 is TGTGCCTGGAGTGTTCCTCGCGACCGGGAGACCCAGTACTTC. Its translation: CAWSVPRDRETQYF.